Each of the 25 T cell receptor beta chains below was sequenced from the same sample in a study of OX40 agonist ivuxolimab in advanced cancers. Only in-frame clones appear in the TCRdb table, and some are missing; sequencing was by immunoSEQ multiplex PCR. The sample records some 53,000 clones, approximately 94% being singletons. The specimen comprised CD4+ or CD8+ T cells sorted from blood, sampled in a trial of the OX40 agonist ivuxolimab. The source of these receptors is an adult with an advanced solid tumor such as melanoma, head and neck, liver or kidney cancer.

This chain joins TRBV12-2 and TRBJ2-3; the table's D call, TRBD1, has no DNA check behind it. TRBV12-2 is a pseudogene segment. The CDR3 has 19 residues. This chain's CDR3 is CASPNRTRRGCKRVDTQYF. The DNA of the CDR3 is TGTGCAAGTCCCAACCGGACTCGCAGGGGTTGTAAAAGAGTGGATACGCAGTATTTT.

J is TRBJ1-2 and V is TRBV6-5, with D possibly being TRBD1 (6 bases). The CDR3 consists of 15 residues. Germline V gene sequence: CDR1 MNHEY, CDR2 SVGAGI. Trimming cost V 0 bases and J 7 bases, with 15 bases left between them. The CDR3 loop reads CASSYSWTDDGGYTF. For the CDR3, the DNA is TGTGCCAGCAGTTACTCCTGGACAGATGATGGTGGCTACACCTTC.

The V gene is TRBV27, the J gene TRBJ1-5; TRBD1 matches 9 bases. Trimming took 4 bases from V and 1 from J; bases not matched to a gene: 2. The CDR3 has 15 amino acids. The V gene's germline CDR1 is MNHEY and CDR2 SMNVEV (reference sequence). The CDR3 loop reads CASSSGQGSNQPQHF. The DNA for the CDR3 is TGTGCCAGCAGTTCAGGACAGGGGAGCAATCAGCCCCAGCATTTT.

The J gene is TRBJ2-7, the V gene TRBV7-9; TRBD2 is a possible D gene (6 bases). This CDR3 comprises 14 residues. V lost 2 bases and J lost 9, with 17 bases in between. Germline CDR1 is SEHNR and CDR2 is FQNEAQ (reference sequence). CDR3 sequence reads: CASSLSRELSGQYF. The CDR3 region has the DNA TGTGCCAGCAGCTTATCCCGGGAGCTCTCCGGGCAGTACTTC.

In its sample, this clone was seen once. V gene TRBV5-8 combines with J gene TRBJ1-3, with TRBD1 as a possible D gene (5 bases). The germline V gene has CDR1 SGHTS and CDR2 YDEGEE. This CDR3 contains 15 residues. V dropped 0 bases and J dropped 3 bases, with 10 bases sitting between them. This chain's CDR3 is CASSLEQAFGNTIYF. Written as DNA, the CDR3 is TGTGCCAGCAGCTTGGAACAGGCTTTTGGAAACACCATATATTTT.

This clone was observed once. The CDR3 DNA sequence: TGTGCCAGCAGCTTGGGAGGGCCGAAGCAGCCCCAGCATTTT. Translated: CASSLGGPKQPQHF. The chain is built from TRBV11-3 and TRBJ1-5; the D is unclear. Germline CDR1 and CDR2: SGHNT and YENEEA. This CDR3 spans 14 amino acids. V was clipped by 3 bases and J by 7 bases, with 13 bases between them.

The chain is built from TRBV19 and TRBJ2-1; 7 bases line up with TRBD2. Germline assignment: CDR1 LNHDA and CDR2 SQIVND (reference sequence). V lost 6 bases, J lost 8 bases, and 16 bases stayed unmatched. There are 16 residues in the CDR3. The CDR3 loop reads CASSFTSGGGRDEQFF. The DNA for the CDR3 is TGTGCCAGTAGCTTTACCTCGGGGGGAGGAAGGGATGAGCAGTTCTTC.

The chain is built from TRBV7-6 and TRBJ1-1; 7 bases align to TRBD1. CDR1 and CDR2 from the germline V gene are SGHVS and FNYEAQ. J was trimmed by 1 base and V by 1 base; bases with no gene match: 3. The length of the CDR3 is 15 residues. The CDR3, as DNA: TGTGCCAGCAGCTTAGAGGCAGGGGGGAACACTGAAGCTTTCTTT. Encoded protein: CASSLEAGGNTEAFF.

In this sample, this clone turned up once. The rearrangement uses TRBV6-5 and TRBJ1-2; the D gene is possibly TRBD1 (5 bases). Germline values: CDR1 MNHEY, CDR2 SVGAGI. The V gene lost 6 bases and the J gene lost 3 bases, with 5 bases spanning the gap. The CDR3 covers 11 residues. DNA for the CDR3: TGTGCCAGCAGGACAGACTATGGCTACACCTTC. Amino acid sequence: CASRTDYGYTF.

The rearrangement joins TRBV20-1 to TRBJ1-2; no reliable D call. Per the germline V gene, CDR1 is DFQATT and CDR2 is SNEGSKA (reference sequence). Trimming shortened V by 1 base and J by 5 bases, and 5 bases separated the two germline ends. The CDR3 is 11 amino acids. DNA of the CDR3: TGCAGTGCTAGAGTGGGGTATGGCTACACCTTC. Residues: CSARVGYGYTF.

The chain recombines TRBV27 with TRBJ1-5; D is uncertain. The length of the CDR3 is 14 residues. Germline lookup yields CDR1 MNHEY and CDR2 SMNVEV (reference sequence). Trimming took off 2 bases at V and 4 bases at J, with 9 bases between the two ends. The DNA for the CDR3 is TGTGCCAGCAGTTTAAATGGGGAGAATCAGCCCCAGCATTTT. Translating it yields CASSLNGENQPQHF.

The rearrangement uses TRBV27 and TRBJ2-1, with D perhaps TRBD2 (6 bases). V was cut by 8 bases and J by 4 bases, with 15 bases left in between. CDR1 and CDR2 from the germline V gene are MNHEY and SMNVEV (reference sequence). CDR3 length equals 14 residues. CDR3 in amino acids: CASGVGGNYNEQFF. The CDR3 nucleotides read TGTGCCAGCGGGGTTGGAGGGAATTACAATGAGCAGTTCTTC.

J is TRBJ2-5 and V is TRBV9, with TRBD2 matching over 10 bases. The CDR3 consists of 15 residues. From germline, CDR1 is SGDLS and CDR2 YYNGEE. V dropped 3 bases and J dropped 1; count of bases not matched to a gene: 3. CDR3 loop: CASSASSGSQETQYF. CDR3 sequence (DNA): TGTGCCAGCAGCGCTTCTAGCGGGAGCCAAGAGACCCAGTACTTC. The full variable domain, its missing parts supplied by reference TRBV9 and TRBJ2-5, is DSGVTQTPKHLITATGQRVTLRCSPRSGDLSVYWYQQSLDQGLQFLIQYYNGEERAKGNILERFSAQQFPDLHSELNLSSLELGDSALYFCASSASSGSQETQYFGPGTRLLVL.

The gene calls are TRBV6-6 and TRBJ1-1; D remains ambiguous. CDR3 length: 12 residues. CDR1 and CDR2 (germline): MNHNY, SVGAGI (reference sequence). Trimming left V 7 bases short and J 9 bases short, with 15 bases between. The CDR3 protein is CASTPAYRQAFF. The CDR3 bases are TGTGCCAGCACCCCGGCCTACCGACAAGCTTTCTTT.

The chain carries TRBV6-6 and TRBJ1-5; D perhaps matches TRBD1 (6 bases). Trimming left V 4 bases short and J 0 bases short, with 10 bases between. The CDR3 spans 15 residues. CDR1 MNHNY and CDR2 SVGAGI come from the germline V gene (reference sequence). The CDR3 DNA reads TGTGCCAGCAGTTCCAGGGGCGTTAGCAATCAGCCCCAGCATTTT. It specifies CASSSRGVSNQPQHF.

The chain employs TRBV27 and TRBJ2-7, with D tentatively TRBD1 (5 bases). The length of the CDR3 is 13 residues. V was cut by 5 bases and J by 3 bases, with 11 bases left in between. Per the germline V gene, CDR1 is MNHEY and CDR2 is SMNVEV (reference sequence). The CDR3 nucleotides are TGTGCCAGCAGTGCCCGACAGTACTACGAGCAGTACTTC. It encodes CASSARQYYEQYF.

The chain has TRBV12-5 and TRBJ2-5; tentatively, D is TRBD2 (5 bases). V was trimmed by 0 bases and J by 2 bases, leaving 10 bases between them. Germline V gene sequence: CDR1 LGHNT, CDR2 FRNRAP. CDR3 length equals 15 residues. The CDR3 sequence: CASGLVPGGQETQYF. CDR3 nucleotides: TGTGCTAGTGGTTTGGTACCTGGCGGGCAAGAGACCCAGTACTTC.

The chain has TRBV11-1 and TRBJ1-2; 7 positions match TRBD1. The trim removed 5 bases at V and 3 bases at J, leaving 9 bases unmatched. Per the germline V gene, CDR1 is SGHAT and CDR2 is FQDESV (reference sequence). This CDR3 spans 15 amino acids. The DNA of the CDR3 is TGTGCCAGCAGCGACAGTGAGGGACAGCACTATGGCTACACCTTC. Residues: CASSDSEGQHYGYTF.

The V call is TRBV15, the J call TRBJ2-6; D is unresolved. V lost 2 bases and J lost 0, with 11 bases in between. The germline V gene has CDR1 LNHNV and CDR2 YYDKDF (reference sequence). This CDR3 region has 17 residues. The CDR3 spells CATSRLPSPSGANVLTF. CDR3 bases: TGTGCCACCAGCAGACTACCGTCCCCCTCTGGGGCCAACGTCCTGACTTTC.

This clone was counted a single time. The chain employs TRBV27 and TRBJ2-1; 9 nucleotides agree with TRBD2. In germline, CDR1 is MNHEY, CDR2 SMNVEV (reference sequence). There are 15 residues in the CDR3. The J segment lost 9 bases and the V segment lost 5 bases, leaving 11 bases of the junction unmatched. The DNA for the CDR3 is TGTGCCAGCAGTAATAGCGGGAGTGTTAATGGTGAGCAGTTCTTC. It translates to CASSNSGSVNGEQFF.

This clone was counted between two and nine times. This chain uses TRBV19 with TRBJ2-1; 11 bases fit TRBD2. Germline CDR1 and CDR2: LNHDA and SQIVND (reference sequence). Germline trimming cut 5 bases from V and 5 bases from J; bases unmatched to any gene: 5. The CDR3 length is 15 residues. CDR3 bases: TGTGCCAGTAGTTTTGGGACTAGCGGTAACAATGAGCAGTTCTTC. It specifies CASSFGTSGNNEQFF.

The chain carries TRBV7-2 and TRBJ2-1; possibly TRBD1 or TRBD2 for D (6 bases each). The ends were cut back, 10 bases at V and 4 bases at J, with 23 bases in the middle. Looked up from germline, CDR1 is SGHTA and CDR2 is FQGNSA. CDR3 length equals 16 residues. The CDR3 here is CATRIGGHHPYNEQFF. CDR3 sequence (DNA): TGTGCCACTCGAATCGGGGGCCACCATCCATACAATGAGCAGTTCTTC.

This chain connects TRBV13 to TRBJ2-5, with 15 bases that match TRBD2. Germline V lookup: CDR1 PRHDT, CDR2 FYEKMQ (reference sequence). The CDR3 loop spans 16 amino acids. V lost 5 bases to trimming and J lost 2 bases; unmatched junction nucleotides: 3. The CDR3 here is CASSPGTSGRQETQYF. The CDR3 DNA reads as TGTGCCAGCAGCCCGGGGACTAGCGGGAGGCAAGAGACCCAGTACTTC.

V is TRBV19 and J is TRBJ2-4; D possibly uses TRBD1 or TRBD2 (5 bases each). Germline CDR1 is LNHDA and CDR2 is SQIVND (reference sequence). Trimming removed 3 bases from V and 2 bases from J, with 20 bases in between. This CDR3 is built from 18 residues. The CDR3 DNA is TGTGCCAGTAGTATGGCTCAGGCCTGGGGGATGACCAAAAACATTCAGTACTTC. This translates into CASSMAQAWGMTKNIQYF.

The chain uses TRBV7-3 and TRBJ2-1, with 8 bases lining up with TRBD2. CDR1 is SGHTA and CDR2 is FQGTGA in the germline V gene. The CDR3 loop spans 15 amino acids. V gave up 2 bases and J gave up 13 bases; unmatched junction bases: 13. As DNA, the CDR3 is TGTGCCAGCAGCTTACACGGGAGGCTAGCGGGCCCACAGTTCTTC. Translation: CASSLHGRLAGPQFF.